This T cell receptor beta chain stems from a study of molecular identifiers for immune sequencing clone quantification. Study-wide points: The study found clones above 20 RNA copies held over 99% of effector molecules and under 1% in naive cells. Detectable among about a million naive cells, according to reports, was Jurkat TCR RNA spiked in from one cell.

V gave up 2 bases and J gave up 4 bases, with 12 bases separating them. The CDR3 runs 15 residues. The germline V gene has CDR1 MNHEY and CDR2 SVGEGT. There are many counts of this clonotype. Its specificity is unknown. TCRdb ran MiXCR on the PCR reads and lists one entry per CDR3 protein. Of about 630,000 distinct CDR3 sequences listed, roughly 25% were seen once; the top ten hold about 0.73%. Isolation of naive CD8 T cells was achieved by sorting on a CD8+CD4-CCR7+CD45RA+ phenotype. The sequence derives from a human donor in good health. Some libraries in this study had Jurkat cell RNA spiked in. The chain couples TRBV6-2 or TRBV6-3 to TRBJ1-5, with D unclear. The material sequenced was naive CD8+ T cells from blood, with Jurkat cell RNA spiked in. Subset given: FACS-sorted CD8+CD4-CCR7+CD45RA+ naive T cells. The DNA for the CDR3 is TGTGCCAGCAGTTACACCGGCCAAGGAAATCAGCCCCAGCATTTT. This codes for CASSYTGQGNQPQHF.